The 18 T cell receptor beta chains below all came from one sample that was sequenced in a study of human T cells and chemical hapten exposure (dated by TCRdb to about 2021). The time point label, as the study defines it: patch test 2, 6 weeks after DPC sensitization. Explained via the paper, the treatment or condition label denotes: therapeutic diphenylcyclopropenone sensitization with weekly scalp DPC. The library came from RACE. The data were produced on a NextSeq 500. TCRdb reprocessed the public reads (quality trimming at Q25 with fastp, clone calling with MiXCR) and kept in-frame beta chains. Rows are unified per CDR3 protein, each entry keeping the most common DNA and genes. The sample table shows some 350,000 distinct CDR3 sequences, and about 6.3% are seen once. About 5% of the sample rests with the top ten. This specimen consisted of whole blood, obtained in connection with sensitization to the hapten diphenylcyclopropenone (DPC). These receptors were collected from a woman younger than 35 with alopecia areata. Some clones in this sample may be carry-over from other donors' samples.

This clonotype was recorded many times. This chain connects TRBV6-2 or TRBV6-3 to TRBJ1-2, with 8 bases that match TRBD1. The ends lost 6 bases at V and 8 bases at J; junction bases unmatched: 11. The germline CDR1 and CDR2 sequences are MNHEY and SVGEGT. The CDR3 spans 14 residues. The CDR3 DNA sequence: TGTGCCAGCAGATCCCCCCGGACAGGGATCGGCTACACCTTC. Translation gives CASRSPRTGIGYTF.

The chain uses TRBV27 and TRBJ2-7, with unresolved D. V was clipped by 0 bases and J by 3 bases, with 18 bases between them. There are 17 residues in the CDR3. Germline V gene data show CDR1 as MNHEY and CDR2 as SMNVEV (reference sequence). The CDR3 DNA reads as TGTGCCAGCAGTTTATCTGGTTCGGGCAAATCCTACTACGAGCAGTACTTC. It codes for CASSLSGSGKSYYEQYF.

This clonotype showed up many times. V usage is TRBV6-5 and J usage is TRBJ2-7, with TRBD2 matching over 7 bases. CDR1 is MNHEY, CDR2 SVGAGI, per germline. V lost 0 bases to trimming and J lost 0 bases; unmatched junction nucleotides: 5. There are 16 residues in the CDR3. The CDR3 loop reads CASSYSWEGSSYEQYF. The CDR3 nucleotides read TGTGCCAGCAGTTACTCATGGGAGGGTAGCTCCTACGAGCAGTACTTC.

This clonotype occurred a few times. This chain uses TRBV3-1 with TRBJ2-3; 11 bases match TRBD2. Looked up from germline, CDR1 is LGHDT and CDR2 is YNNKEL (reference sequence). V gave up 3 bases and J gave up 2 bases; unmatched junction bases: 7. The CDR3 totals 17 residues. The chain's CDR3 is CASSQTHSGGATDTQYF. CDR3 nucleotide sequence: TGTGCCAGCAGCCAGACGCATAGCGGGGGGGCCACAGATACGCAGTATTTT.

The sample holds many counts of this clonotype. V gene TRBV27 combines with J gene TRBJ1-2; D gene unclear. The CDR3 totals 14 residues. Germline V gene sequence: CDR1 MNHEY, CDR2 SMNVEV (reference sequence). V was clipped by 5 bases and J by 0 bases, with 10 bases between them. In DNA form, the CDR3 reads TGTGCCAGCAGTACCCGGTATCCTAACTATGGCTACACCTTC. Amino acid sequence: CASSTRYPNYGYTF.

This clonotype was observed a few times. The rearrangement links TRBV23-1 to TRBJ2-3; the match to TRBD1 covers 7 bases. TRBV23-1 is an ORF for which the function is uncertain. Trimming took 0 bases from V and 3 from J; bases not matched to a gene: 6. The CDR3 spans 16 residues. Here the CDR3 DNA reads TGCGCCAGCAGTCAATCCCGACAGGGCCCGACAGATACGCAGTATTTT. Protein sequence: CASSQSRQGPTDTQYF.

J is TRBJ2-3 and V is TRBV20-1; D not resolved. The CDR3 runs 11 residues. Trimming shortened V by 5 bases and J by 5 bases, and 8 bases separated the two germline ends. CDR1 and CDR2 from the germline V gene are DFQATT and SNEGSKA (reference sequence). The CDR3, as DNA: TGCAGTGCTGGGTTCTTAGATACGCAGTATTTT. This encodes CSAGFLDTQYF.

This clonotype was found many times. The CDR3 spells CASSTRDAQNNDEQYF. The CDR3, as DNA: TGTGCCAGCAGCACCCGGGACGCCCAAAACAACGACGAGCAGTACTTC. J is TRBJ2-7 and V is TRBV7-2; D may be TRBD1 or TRBD2 (5 bases each). Between the trimmed V and J ends, which lost 5 bases and 5 bases, there was a span of 22 bases. Germline-derived CDR1 and CDR2 are SGHTA and FQGNSA. The CDR3 is 16 residues long.

This clonotype was detected a few times. The chain recombines TRBV27 with TRBJ2-7; 9 nucleotides agree with TRBD1. The CDR3 contains 16 residues. The junction had 12 bases not matched to a gene; V was cut back by 5 bases and J by 4 bases. Germline V gene lookup returns CDR1 MNHEY and CDR2 SMNVEV (reference sequence). The CDR3 DNA reads as TGTGCCAGCAGTCAACTTTCCACAGGGGGCCCGTACGAGCAGTACTTC. Protein: CASSQLSTGGPYEQYF.

This clonotype was seen a few times. The chain combines TRBV12-3 or TRBV12-4 with TRBJ2-3; 9 bases map to TRBD1. The CDR3 length is 15 residues. The J segment lost 0 bases and the V segment lost 6 bases, leaving 4 bases of the junction unmatched. The CDR3 bases are TGTGCCAGCAGCGTACAGGGGGCGAGCACAGATACGCAGTATTTT. Its translation: CASSVQGASTDTQYF.

This clonotype was counted ten times or more. The V and J genes are TRBV2 and TRBJ2-3; TRBD2 agrees at 8 bases. The CDR3 is 15 residues long. Germline V gene lookup returns CDR1 SNHLY and CDR2 FYNNEI. V dropped 3 bases and J dropped 3; count of bases not matched to a gene: 5. CDR3 sequence: CASSDGGGFTDTQYF. In nucleotides, the CDR3 is TGTGCCAGCAGTGACGGCGGGGGGTTTACAGATACGCAGTATTTT.

There are a few counts of this clonotype. This chain connects TRBV6-6 to TRBJ1-1, with 7 bases that match TRBD1. Losses at the gene ends were 0 bases for V and 6 bases for J; bases not matched to a gene: 7. CDR1 MNHNY and CDR2 SVGAGI come from the germline V gene (reference sequence). The CDR3 extends over 15 amino acids. The DNA of the CDR3 is TGTGCCAGCAGTTACTCCTACACAGGGGTTGCTGAAGCTTTCTTT. The encoded protein is CASSYSYTGVAEAFF.

A few counts support this clonotype. V is TRBV10-3 and J is TRBJ1-2, with D unresolved. Germline V gene sequence: CDR1 ENHRY, CDR2 SYGVKD. The V and J ends lost 3 bases and 4 bases respectively, with 9 bases between them. The length of the CDR3 is 13 residues. CDR3: CAISDRYAYGYTF. The DNA of the CDR3 is TGTGCCATCAGTGACAGGTACGCCTATGGCTACACCTTC.

The genes are TRBV13 and TRBJ2-3; 9 nucleotides match TRBD1. The CDR3 spans 16 residues. V was pared by 5 bases and J by 2 bases, with 8 bases of the junction left unmatched. Per germline, CDR1 PRHDT and CDR2 FYEKMQ (reference sequence). In nucleotides, the CDR3 is TGTGCCAGCAGCCCGACCGGGACAGGGCCCACAGATACGCAGTATTTT. Protein: CASSPTGTGPTDTQYF.

Points on this clonotype: A much larger clonotype is one base distant, so this may be a read error. The gene calls are TRBV6-5 and TRBJ1-6; 9 bases are shared with TRBD1. Germline V gene lookup returns CDR1 MNHEY and CDR2 SVGAGI. This CDR3 has 15 amino acids. The CDR3 DNA is TGTACCAGCAGTTTGGCGGGACAGGGTAATTCACCCCTCCACTTT. It encodes CTSSLAGQGNSPLHF.

The V and J genes are TRBV4-1 and TRBJ1-5, with D perhaps matching TRBD1 (6 bases). Germline values: CDR1 MGHRA, CDR2 YSYEKL. The CDR3 has 17 amino acids. The germline V and J ends were trimmed by 0 bases and 1 base, with 13 bases remaining between them. The CDR3 loop is CASSQDTLGGSNQPQHF. CDR3 DNA: TGCGCCAGCAGCCAAGATACCCTAGGGGGGAGCAATCAGCCCCAGCATTTT.

The V gene is TRBV28, the J gene TRBJ2-5; TRBD1 aligns across 8 bases. The germline V gene has CDR1 MDHEN and CDR2 SYDVKM. The junction had 4 bases not matched to a gene; V was cut back by 1 base and J by 3 bases. The CDR3 sequence is 15 residues long. Written as DNA, the CDR3 is TGTGCCAGCAGTTTATATACAGGGGGAAAAGAGACCCAGTACTTC. Its protein product is CASSLYTGGKETQYF.

The V call is TRBV20-1, the J call TRBJ2-7; D remains ambiguous. CDR3 size: 15 residues. Germline CDR1 is DFQATT and CDR2 is SNEGSKA (reference sequence). The ends were cut back, 0 bases at V and 2 bases at J, with 14 bases in the middle. CDR3 loop: CSAREPLGRAYEQYF. CDR3 nucleotide sequence: TGCAGTGCTAGAGAGCCCCTAGGCAGAGCCTACGAGCAGTACTTC.